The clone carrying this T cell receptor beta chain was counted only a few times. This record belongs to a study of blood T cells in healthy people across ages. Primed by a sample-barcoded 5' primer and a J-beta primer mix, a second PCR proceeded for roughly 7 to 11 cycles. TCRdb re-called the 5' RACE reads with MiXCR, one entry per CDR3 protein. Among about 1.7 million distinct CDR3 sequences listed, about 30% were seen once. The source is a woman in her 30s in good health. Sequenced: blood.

CDR3 DNA sequence: TGTGCCAGCAGGTCTGCAGGGGTAGCTGGAAACACCATATATTTT. Protein sequence: CASRSAGVAGNTIYF. J is TRBJ1-3 and V is TRBV6-5; maybe TRBD1 (6 bases). V was clipped by 6 bases and J by 2 bases, with 14 bases between them. The CDR3 extends over 15 amino acids. Germline values: CDR1 MNHEY, CDR2 SVGAGI.